The sequence of this T cell receptor (beta chain) was determined in a study of cytomegalovirus exposure and HLA in healthy donors. Study-level information: Of all 400 or so donors who were genotyped, 75% to 90% belonged to the Caucasian-associated ancestry cluster. Study-wide points: Follow-up analysis seemed to connect common viral pathogens with several of the most significant clusters identified. In a later analysis, at a false discovery rate of 0.05, roughly 16,000 TCR beta sequences matched HLA alleles. In a later analysis, compared with equally common non-associated chains, HLA-associated beta chains were more expanded.

Use of 60 Vbeta and 13 Jbeta primers characterized the PCR. Assay used: immunoSEQ multiplex PCR; TCRdb lists only in-frame clones, some missing. In the table there are about 120,000 clones, about 80% of which are singletons. Trimming took 7 bases from V and 2 from J, leaving 10 bases between them. Germline V gives CDR1 MDHEN, CDR2 SYDVKM. This CDR3 has 13 residues. A word on this clone: As yet, its antigen is unknown.

V usage is TRBV28 and J usage is TRBJ2-3; no definite D call. Sequenced material: PBMCs. The TCR was taken from a man aged 25 to 45 in good health and CMV-seropositive. CDR3 region: CASTPVVTDTQYF. CDR3 coding DNA: TGTGCCAGCACCCCAGTTGTCACAGATACGCAGTATTTT.